Below are 22 T cell receptor beta chains sequenced from a single sample in a study of blood T cell repertoires in COVID-19. Using immunoSEQ multiplex PCR, the repertoire was profiled, and TCRdb retains in-frame clones only, with some absent. The repertoire includes around 21,000 clones, approximately 79% of them detected once, and approximately 60% sits in the top ten. Material: peripheral blood. The receptors shown here come from a man at least 80 years old with acute or convalescent COVID-19.

The chain joins TRBV5-1 to TRBJ2-7; TRBD1 might be the D (6 bases). The CDR3 is 15 amino acids. Trimming left V 0 bases short and J 2 bases short, with 12 bases between. CDR1 is SGHRS, CDR2 YFSETQ, per germline. CDR3 in amino acids: CASSLAGVETYEQYF. CDR3 nucleotides: TGCGCCAGCAGCTTGGCAGGGGTTGAGACCTACGAGCAGTACTTC.

This clone was counted a few times. The CDR3 bases are TGTGCCAGCAGCCATTCCCAGGGGGTGGGGTACACTGAAGCTTTCTTT. It yields the protein CASSHSQGVGYTEAFF. The chain couples TRBV21-1 to TRBJ1-1; the table names TRBD1, a call not compared with the DNA. TRBV21-1 is deemed a pseudogene. The CDR3 has 16 residues.

The rearrangement uses TRBV7-8 and TRBJ1-1; perhaps TRBD1 as D (6 bases). Trimming removed 5 bases from V and 0 bases from J, with 10 bases in between. This CDR3 region has 14 residues. The germline CDR1 and CDR2 sequences are SGHVS and FQNEAQ. The CDR3 here is CASSPGQLNTEAFF. The CDR3 DNA reads TGTGCCAGCAGCCCGGGACAATTGAACACTGAAGCTTTCTTT. The full variable domain, rest sourced from reference TRBV7-8 and TRBJ1-1, is GAGVSQSPRYKVAKRGQDVALRCDPISGHVSLFWYQQALGQGPEFLTYFQNEAQLDKSGLPSDRFFAERPEGSVSTLKIQRTQQEDSAVYLCASSPGQLNTEAFFGQGTRLTVV.

The V call is TRBV7-6, the J call TRBJ2-7, with 7 bases lining up with TRBD1. Germline V gives CDR1 SGHVS, CDR2 FNYEAQ. The CDR3 sequence is 15 residues long. The ends lost 5 bases at V and 5 bases at J; junction bases unmatched: 12. The CDR3, as DNA: TGTGCCAGCAGCCCTGTGTCGGGACAGACCCACGAGCAGTACGTC. Translating gives CASSPVSGQTHEQYV.

J is TRBJ2-1 and V is TRBV10-3; 8 bases are shared with TRBD1. With 5 bases clipped from V and 8 bases from J, the junction kept 2 bases outside the gene matches. Germline CDR1 reads ENHRY; CDR2 reads SYGVKD. This CDR3 is built from 12 residues. The CDR3 loop is CAISTQGDEQFF. CDR3 nucleotide sequence: TGTGCCATCAGTACACAGGGGGATGAGCAGTTCTTC.

Only one count was recorded for this clone. The chain joins TRBV6-6 to TRBJ1-1; possible D gene TRBD1, 5 bases. V was trimmed by 2 bases and J by 2 bases, leaving 12 bases between them. Looked up from germline, CDR1 is MNHNY and CDR2 is SVGAGI (reference sequence). The CDR3 is made up of 15 amino acids. The CDR3 DNA sequence: TGTGCCAGCAGTTACGGCGACAGTATTAACACTGAAGCTTTCTTT. Translating gives CASSYGDSINTEAFF.

This clone was counted between two and nine times. At the DNA level, this CDR3 is encoded by other sequences in the same sample as well. The CDR3: CASSSSGTGYQPQHF. In DNA, the CDR3 is TGTGCCAGCAGTTCCTCGGGGACAGGGTATCAGCCCCAGCATTTT. The genes are TRBV28 and TRBJ1-5; 9 positions agree with TRBD1. After removal of 4 bases from V and 5 bases from J, the junction contained 6 bases not matched to a gene. Germline values: CDR1 MDHEN, CDR2 SYDVKM. The CDR3 is 15 residues long.

The rearrangement joins TRBV19 to TRBJ1-4, with D perhaps TRBD1 (5 bases). The V end was cut by 7 bases, the J end by 8 bases, with 14 bases between. Per the germline V gene, CDR1 is LNHDA and CDR2 is SQIVND (reference sequence). The CDR3 is 13 residues long. The CDR3 reads CASTRDGWEKLFF. The CDR3 DNA reads as TGTGCCAGTACCAGGGATGGTTGGGAAAAACTGTTTTTT.

This clone has a handful of counts. The J gene is TRBJ2-1, the V gene TRBV28; 9 positions agree with TRBD1. The CDR3 extends over 16 amino acids. V shed 5 bases and J 4 bases; nucleotides not matched to a gene: 9. The germline gives CDR1 MDHEN, CDR2 SYDVKM. CDR3 loop: CASSRTGTGIYNEQFF. CDR3 nucleotide sequence: TGTGCCAGCAGTCGTACCGGGACAGGGATTTACAATGAGCAGTTCTTC.

The chain joins TRBV9 to TRBJ2-3, with 9 positions matching TRBD1. With 3 bases clipped from V and 2 bases from J, the junction kept 10 bases outside the gene matches. This CDR3 has 17 amino acids. CDR1 and CDR2 from the germline V gene are SGDLS and YYNGEE. The CDR3 coding sequence is TGTGCCAGCAGCGCAGGTGTAGGGACAGGGCTCACAGATACGCAGTATTTT. Translation gives CASSAGVGTGLTDTQYF.

The chain is built from TRBV5-1 and TRBJ1-3; D may be TRBD1 (5 bases). CDR1 is SGHRS and CDR2 is YFSETQ in the germline V gene. Trimming took 0 bases from V and 4 from J, leaving 20 bases between them. There are 18 residues in the CDR3. For the CDR3, the DNA is TGCGCCAGCAGCTTGGCCTCGGGACTACCCCTAAGGGGAAACACCATATATTTT. Amino acids: CASSLASGLPLRGNTIYF. Together with reference TRBV5-1 and TRBJ1-3, the CDR3 gives the full variable domain: KAGVTQTPRYLIKTRGQQVTLSCSPISGHRSVSWYQQTPGQGLQFLFEYFSETQRNKGNFPGRFSGRQFSNSRSEMNVSTLELGDSALYLCASSLASGLPLRGNTIYFGEGSWLTVV.

This clone has only one observation. This chain connects TRBV20-1 to TRBJ2-1; maybe TRBD2 (5 bases). Per the germline V gene, CDR1 is DFQATT and CDR2 is SNEGSKA (reference sequence). Trimming took off 2 bases at V and 12 bases at J, with 11 bases between the two ends. This CDR3 contains 11 residues. The chain's CDR3 is CSARSFAGQFF. For the CDR3, the DNA is TGCAGTGCTAGATCCTTCGCGGGGCAGTTCTTC.

The chain joins TRBV18 to TRBJ2-1; TRBD2 agrees at 7 bases. Germline loops: CDR1 KGHSH, CDR2 LQKENI. Trimming at V came to 1 base and at J to 6 bases, leaving 9 bases not matched to a gene. CDR3 length: 16 amino acids. This CDR3 is CASSPLIGGRGNEQFF. In nucleotides, the CDR3 is TGTGCCAGCTCACCACTGATCGGGGGGAGGGGCAATGAGCAGTTCTTC.

V is TRBV14 and J is TRBJ1-3; 9 positions agree with TRBD1. CDR3 length: 16 amino acids. CDR1 and CDR2 from the germline V gene are SGHDN and FVKESK. The trim removed 2 bases at V and 4 bases at J, leaving 6 bases unmatched. CDR3 bases: TGTGCCAGCAGCCAAACACAGGGGGCTACCGGAAACACCATATATTTT. Protein: CASSQTQGATGNTIYF.

The chain employs TRBV14 and TRBJ2-7, with a tentative D call TRBD1 (6 bases). The CDR3 length is 17 residues. The germline CDR1 and CDR2 sequences are SGHDN and FVKESK. V was pared by 3 bases and J by 0 bases, with 18 bases between. The CDR3 sequence: CASSHFPPGTYSYEQYF. The CDR3 bases are TGTGCCAGCAGCCATTTTCCCCCCGGGACATACTCCTACGAGCAGTACTTC.

The chain recombines TRBV29-1 with TRBJ1-2; the D is unclear. Trimming took off 3 bases at V and 7 bases at J, with 12 bases between the two ends. The CDR3 is 12 residues long. Germline V lookup: CDR1 SQVTM, CDR2 ANQGSEA. DNA of the CDR3: TGCAGCGTTGAGTCGGGCGGAGGTGGCTACACCTTC. Protein: CSVESGGGGYTF.

The chain uses TRBV18 and TRBJ2-1, with D perhaps matching TRBD1 (6 bases). CDR1 and CDR2 (germline): KGHSH, LQKENI. The CDR3 contains 16 residues. V shed 0 bases and J shed 1 base, with 10 bases lying between them. The CDR3 protein is CASSPPATGSYNEQFF. In DNA, the CDR3 is TGTGCCAGCTCACCACCTGCAACAGGGTCCTACAATGAGCAGTTCTTC.

The V and J genes are TRBV7-9 and TRBJ2-1, with 8 positions matching TRBD2. V shed 3 bases, J shed 5 bases, and the junction held 6 bases outside the gene matches. CDR3 size: 15 residues. CDR1 is SEHNR and CDR2 is FQNEAQ in the germline V gene (reference sequence). DNA of the CDR3: TGTGCCAGCAGCTTCGGACTAGCACTTAACAATGAGCAGTTCTTC. It yields the protein CASSFGLALNNEQFF.

In this sample, this clone turned up a few times. In DNA form, the CDR3 reads TGTGCCAGTAACCAGGGTCCCTCCTACGAGCAGTACTTC. Residues: CASNQGPSYEQYF. The chain combines TRBV19 with TRBJ2-7; possibly TRBD1 for D (5 bases). Germline V gene data show CDR1 as LNHDA and CDR2 as SQIVND (reference sequence). V was clipped by 7 bases and J by 0 bases, with 10 bases between them. The CDR3 loop spans 13 amino acids.

The chain joins TRBV29-1 to TRBJ1-2, with 9 bases that match TRBD1. The CDR3 consists of 15 residues. The germline gives CDR1 SQVTM, CDR2 ANQGSEA. The junction had 6 bases not matched to a gene; V was cut back by 4 bases and J by 0 bases. This chain's CDR3 is CSVAGQGQANYGYTF. CDR3 in DNA: TGCAGCGTTGCGGGACAGGGACAAGCTAACTATGGCTACACCTTC.

The V and J genes are TRBV28 and TRBJ2-7; no reliable D call. The V end lost 3 bases, the J end lost 4 bases, and 7 bases lay between the germline ends. This CDR3 has 12 amino acids. Germline CDR1 is MDHEN and CDR2 is SYDVKM. CDR3 bases: TGTGCCAGCAGTTTGGTCGGGTACGAGCAGTACTTC. It translates to CASSLVGYEQYF. The variable domain in full, completed from reference TRBV28 and TRBJ2-7, reads DVKVTQSSRYLVKRTGEKVFLECVQDMDHENMFWYRQDPGLGLRLIYFSYDVKMKEKGDIPEGYSVSREKKERFSLILESASTNQTSMYLCASSLVGYEQYFGPGTRLTVT.

The chain recombines TRBV7-8 with TRBJ1-4; 8 bases fit TRBD1. V shed 5 bases, J shed 3 bases, and the junction held 8 bases outside the gene matches. Germline-derived CDR1 and CDR2 are SGHVS and FQNEAQ. The CDR3 has 16 amino acids. The CDR3 DNA is TGTGCCAGCAGCCTGCAGGGGGCGCCGGCTAATGAAAAACTGTTTTTT. Translation gives CASSLQGAPANEKLFF.